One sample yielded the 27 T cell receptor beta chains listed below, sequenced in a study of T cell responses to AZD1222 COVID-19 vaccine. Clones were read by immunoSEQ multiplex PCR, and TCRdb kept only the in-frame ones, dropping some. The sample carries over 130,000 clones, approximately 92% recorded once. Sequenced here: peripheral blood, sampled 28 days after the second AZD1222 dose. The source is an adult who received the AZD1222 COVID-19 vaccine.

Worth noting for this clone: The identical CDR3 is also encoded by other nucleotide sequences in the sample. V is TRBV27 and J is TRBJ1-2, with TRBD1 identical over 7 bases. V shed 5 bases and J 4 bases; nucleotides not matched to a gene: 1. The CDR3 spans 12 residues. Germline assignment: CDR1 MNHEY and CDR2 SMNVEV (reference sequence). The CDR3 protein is CASSRQGYGYTF. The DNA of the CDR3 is TGTGCCAGCAGTCGACAGGGCTATGGCTACACCTTC.

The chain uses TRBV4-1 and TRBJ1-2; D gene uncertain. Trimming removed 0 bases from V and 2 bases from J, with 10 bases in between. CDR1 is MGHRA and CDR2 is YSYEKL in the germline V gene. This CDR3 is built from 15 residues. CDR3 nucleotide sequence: TGCGCCAGCAGCCAAGACAGGCTCCCGAACTATGGCTACACCTTC. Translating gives CASSQDRLPNYGYTF.

The CDR3 region has the DNA TGTGCCAGCAGCTTAAGGAGGGGCGATAACTATGGCTACACCTTC. It translates to CASSLRRGDNYGYTF. The rearrangement links TRBV7-8 to TRBJ1-2, with D possibly TRBD1 on 5 matching bases. The germline gives CDR1 SGHVS, CDR2 FQNEAQ. CDR3 length: 15 residues. Trimming left V 2 bases short and J 1 base short, with 11 bases between. The entire variable domain, with the rest obtained from reference TRBV7-8 and TRBJ1-2, is as follows: GAGVSQSPRYKVAKRGQDVALRCDPISGHVSLFWYQQALGQGPEFLTYFQNEAQLDKSGLPSDRFFAERPEGSVSTLKIQRTQQEDSAVYLCASSLRRGDNYGYTFGSGTRLTVV.

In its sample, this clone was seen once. The CDR3 DNA sequence: TGCGCCAGCAGCCAGGTGACAGGGGGCATTTACGAGCAGTACTTC. This encodes CASSQVTGGIYEQYF. V gene TRBV4-1 combines with J gene TRBJ2-7; 10 bases fit TRBD1. There are 15 residues in the CDR3. Germline V CDR1 and CDR2: MGHRA, YSYEKL. Trimming took 3 bases from V and 4 from J; bases not matched to a gene: 6.

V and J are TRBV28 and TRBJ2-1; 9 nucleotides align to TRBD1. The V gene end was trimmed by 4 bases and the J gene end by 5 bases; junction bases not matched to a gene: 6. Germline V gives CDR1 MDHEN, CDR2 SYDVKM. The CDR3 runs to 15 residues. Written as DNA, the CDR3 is TGTGCCAGCAGTTCCGGGACAGGGTACAACAATGAGCAGTTCTTC. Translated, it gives CASSSGTGYNNEQFF.

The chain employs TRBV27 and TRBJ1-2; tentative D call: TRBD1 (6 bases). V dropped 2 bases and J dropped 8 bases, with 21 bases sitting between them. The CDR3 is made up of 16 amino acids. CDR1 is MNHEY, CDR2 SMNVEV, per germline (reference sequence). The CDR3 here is CASSLRGTDQRNGYTF. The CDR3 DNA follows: TGTGCCAGCAGTTTAAGGGGGACCGACCAAAGGAACGGCTACACCTTC.

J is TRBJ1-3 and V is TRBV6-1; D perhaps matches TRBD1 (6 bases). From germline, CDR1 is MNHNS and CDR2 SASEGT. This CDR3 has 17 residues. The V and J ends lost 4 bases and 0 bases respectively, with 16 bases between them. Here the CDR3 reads CASSVSGTWLSGNTIYF. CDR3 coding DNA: TGTGCCAGCAGTGTGTCCGGGACATGGCTCTCTGGAAACACCATATATTTT.

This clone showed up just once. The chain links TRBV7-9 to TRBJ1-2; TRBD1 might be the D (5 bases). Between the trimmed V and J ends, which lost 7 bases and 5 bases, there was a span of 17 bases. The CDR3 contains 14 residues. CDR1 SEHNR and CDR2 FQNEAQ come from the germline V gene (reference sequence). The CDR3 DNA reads TGTGCCAGCAACAGGCCTCTCTACGGTTATGGCTACACCTTC. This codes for CASNRPLYGYGYTF.

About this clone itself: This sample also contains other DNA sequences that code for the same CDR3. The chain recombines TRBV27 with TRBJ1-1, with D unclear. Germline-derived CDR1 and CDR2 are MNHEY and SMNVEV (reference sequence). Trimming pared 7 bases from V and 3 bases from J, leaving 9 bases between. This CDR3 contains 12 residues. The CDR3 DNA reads TGTGCCAGCAAGAGTGGGTACACTGAAGCTTTCTTT. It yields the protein CASKSGYTEAFF.

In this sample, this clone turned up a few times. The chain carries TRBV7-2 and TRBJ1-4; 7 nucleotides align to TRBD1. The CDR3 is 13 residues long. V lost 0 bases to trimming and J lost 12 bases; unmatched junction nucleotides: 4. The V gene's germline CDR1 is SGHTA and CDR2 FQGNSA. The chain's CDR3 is CASSLAYRGELFF. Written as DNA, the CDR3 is TGTGCCAGCAGCTTAGCATACAGGGGTGAACTGTTTTTT.

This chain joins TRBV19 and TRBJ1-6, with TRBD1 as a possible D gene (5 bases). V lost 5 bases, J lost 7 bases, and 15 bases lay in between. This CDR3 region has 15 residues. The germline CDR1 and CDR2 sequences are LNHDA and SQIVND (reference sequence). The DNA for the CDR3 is TGTGCCAGTAGTTCCCGGCGGGGCGGGAATTCACCCCTCCACTTT. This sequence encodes CASSSRRGGNSPLHF.

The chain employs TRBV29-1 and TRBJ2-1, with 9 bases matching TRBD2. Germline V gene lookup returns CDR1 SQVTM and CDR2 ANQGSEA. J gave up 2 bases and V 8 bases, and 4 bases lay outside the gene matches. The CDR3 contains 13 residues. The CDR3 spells CSSSGRAYNEQFF. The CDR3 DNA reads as TGCAGCAGTAGCGGGAGAGCCTACAATGAGCAGTTCTTC.

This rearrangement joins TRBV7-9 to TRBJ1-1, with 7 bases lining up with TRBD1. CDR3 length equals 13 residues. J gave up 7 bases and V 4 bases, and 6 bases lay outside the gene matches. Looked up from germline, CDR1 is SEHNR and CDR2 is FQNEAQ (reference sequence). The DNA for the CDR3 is TGTGCCAGCAGCTCAAGACAGGGAGTTGAAGCTTTCTTT. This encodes CASSSRQGVEAFF.

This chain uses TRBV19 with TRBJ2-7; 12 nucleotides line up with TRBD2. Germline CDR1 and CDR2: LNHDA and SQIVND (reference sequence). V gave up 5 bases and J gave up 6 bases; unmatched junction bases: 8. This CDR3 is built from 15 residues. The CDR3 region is CASSWSTSGSGEQYF. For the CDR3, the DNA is TGTGCCAGTAGTTGGTCGACTAGCGGGAGTGGCGAGCAGTACTTC.

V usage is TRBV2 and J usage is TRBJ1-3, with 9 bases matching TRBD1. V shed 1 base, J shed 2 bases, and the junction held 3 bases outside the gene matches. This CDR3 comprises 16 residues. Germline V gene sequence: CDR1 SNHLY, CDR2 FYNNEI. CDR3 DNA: TGTGCCAGCAGTGAAGGGGGGACAGGGCCTGGAAACACCATATATTTT. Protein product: CASSEGGTGPGNTIYF.

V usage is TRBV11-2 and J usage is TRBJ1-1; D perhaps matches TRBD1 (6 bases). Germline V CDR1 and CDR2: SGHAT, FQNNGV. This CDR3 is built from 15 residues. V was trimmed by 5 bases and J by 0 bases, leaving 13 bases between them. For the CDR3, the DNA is TGTGCCAGCAGCGTCCGTGAGGGGGTGAACACTGAAGCTTTCTTT. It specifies CASSVREGVNTEAFF.

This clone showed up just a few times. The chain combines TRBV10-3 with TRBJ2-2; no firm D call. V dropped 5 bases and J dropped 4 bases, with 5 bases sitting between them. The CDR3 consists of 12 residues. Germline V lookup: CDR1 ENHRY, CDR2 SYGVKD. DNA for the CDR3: TGTGCCATCAGTATGAGCACCGGGGAGCTGTTTTTT. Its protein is CAISMSTGELFF.

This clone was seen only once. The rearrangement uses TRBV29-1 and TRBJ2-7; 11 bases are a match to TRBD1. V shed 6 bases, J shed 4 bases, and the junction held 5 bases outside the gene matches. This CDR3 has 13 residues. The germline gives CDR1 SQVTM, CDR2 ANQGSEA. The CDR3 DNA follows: TGCAGCGTCGGACAGGGGGCAGGATACGAGCAGTACTTC. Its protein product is CSVGQGAGYEQYF.

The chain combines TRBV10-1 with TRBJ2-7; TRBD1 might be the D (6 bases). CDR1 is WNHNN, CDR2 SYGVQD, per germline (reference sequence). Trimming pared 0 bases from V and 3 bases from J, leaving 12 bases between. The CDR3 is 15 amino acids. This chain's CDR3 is CASSESSGANYEQYF. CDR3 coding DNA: TGCGCCAGCAGTGAGTCGTCAGGGGCGAACTACGAGCAGTACTTC.

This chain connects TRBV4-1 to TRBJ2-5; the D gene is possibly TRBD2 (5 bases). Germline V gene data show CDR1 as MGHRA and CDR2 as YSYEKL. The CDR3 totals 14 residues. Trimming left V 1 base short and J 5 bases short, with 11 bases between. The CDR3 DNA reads TGCGCCAGCAGCCAAGGGGGAGCGACGGAGACCCAGTACTTC. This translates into CASSQGGATETQYF.

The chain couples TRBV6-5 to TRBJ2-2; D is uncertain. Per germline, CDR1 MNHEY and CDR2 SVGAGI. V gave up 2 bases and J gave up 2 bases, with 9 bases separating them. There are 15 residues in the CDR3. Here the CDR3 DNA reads TGTGCCAGCAGTTACAGGGTGCGTAACACCGGGGAGCTGTTTTTT. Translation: CASSYRVRNTGELFF.

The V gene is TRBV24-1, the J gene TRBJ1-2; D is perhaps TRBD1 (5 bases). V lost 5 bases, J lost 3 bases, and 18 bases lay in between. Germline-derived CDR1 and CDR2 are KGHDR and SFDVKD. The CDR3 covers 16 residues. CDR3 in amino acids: CATSASSGNGDYGYTF. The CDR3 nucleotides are TGTGCCACCAGTGCTTCCTCAGGGAATGGTGACTATGGCTACACCTTC.

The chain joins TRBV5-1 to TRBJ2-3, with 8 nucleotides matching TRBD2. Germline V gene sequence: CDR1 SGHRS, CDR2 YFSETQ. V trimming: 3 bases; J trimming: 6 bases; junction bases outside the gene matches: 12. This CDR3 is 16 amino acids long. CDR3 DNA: TGCGCCAGCAGCTCGGTTCGGGAGGGCCGTGGGGATACGCAGTATTTT. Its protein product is CASSSVREGRGDTQYF.

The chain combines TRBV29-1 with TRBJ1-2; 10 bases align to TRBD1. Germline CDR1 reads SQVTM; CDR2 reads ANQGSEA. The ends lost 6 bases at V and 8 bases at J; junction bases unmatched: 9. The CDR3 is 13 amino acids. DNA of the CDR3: TGCAGCGTCACCGGGACAGGGGTTGGAGGCTACACCTTC. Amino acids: CSVTGTGVGGYTF.

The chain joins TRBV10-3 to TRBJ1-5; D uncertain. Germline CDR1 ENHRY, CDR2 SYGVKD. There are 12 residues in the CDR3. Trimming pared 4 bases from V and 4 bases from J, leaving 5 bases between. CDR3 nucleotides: TGTGCCATCAGTGCGGGAAATCAGCCCCAGCATTTT. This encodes CAISAGNQPQHF.

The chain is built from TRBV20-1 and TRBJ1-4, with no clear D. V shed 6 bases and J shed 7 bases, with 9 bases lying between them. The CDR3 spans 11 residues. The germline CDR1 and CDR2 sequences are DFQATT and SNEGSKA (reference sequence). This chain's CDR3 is CSARVFEKLFF. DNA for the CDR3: TGCAGTGCCCGGGTCTTTGAAAAACTGTTTTTT.

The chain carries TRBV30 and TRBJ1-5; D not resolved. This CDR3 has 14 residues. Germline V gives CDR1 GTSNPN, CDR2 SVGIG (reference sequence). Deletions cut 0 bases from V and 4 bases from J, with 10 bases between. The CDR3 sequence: CAWSVMSRNQPQHF. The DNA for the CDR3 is TGTGCCTGGAGTGTAATGTCCCGGAATCAGCCCCAGCATTTT.